The entry below describes one T cell receptor beta chain. The CDR3 covers 13 residues. From germline, CDR1 is SQVTM and CDR2 ANQGSEA. Trimming removed 3 bases at V and 4 bases at J, with 12 bases between. Profiling relied on immunoSEQ multiplex PCR, and the TCRdb table lists in-frame clones only, not all of them. In the table there are about 50,000 clones, more than 75% of which are singletons. These data belong to a study of OX40 agonist ivuxolimab in advanced cancers. Across the whole study: The treatment was a fully human IgG2 OX40 agonist, ivuxolimab. Partial responses were achieved by three patients, one with hepatocellular carcinoma and two with cutaneous melanoma. A diagnosis of hepatocellular carcinoma, melanoma, renal cell or head and neck cancer was present in dose-escalation patients.

Blood sampling took place at baseline, cycle 4 day 1, and cycle 7 day 1. The sample was CD4+ or CD8+ T cells sorted from blood, taken in a trial of the OX40 agonist ivuxolimab. This receptor was taken from an adult with an advanced solid tumor such as melanoma, head and neck, liver or kidney cancer. The chain links TRBV29-1 to TRBJ1-2; D remains unclear. CDR3 region: CSVDPGQSYGYTF. The CDR3 DNA sequence: TGCAGCGTTGACCCTGGGCAGTCCTATGGCTACACCTTC.